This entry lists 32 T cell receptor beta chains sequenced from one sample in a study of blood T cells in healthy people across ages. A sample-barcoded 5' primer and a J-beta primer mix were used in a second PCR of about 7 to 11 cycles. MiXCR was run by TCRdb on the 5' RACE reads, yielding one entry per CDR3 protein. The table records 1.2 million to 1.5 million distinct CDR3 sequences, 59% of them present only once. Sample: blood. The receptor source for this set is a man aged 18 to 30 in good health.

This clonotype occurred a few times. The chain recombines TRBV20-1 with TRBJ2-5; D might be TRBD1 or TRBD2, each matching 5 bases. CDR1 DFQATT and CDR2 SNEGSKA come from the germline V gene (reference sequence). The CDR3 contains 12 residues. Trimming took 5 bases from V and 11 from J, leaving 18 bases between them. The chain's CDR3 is CSAFGRVGEQYF. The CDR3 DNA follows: TGCAGTGCTTTCGGACGTGTGGGGGAGCAGTACTTC.

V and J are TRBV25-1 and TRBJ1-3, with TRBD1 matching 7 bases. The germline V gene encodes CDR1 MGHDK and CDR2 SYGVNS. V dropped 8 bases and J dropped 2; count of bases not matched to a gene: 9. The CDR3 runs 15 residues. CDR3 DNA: TGTGCCAGCCGAAGAACAGGGGAGGCTGGAAACACCATATATTTT. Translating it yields CASRRTGEAGNTIYF.

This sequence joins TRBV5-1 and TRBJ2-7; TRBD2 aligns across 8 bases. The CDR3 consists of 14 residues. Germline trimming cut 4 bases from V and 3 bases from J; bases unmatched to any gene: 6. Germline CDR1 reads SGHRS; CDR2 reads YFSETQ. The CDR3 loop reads CASSVTSADYEQYF. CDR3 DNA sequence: TGCGCCAGCAGCGTGACTAGCGCGGACTACGAGCAGTACTTC.

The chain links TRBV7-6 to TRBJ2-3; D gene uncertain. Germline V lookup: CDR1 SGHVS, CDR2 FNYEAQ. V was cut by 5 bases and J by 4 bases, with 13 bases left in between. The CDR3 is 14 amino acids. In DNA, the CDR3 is TGTGCCAGCAGCATCCTATTAGGCTCAGATACGCAGTATTTT. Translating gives CASSILLGSDTQYF.

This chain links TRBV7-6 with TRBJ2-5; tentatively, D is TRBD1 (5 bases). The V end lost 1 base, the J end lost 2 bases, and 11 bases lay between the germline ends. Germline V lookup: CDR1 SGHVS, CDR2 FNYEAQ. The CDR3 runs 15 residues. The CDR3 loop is CASSLEQGWQETQYF. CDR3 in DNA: TGTGCCAGCAGCTTAGAGCAGGGATGGCAAGAGACCCAGTACTTC.

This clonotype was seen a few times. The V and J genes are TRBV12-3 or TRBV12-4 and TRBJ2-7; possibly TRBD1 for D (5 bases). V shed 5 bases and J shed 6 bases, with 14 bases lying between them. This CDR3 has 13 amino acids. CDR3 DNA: TGTGCCAGCAGTACCAGGGAAACCATCGAGCAGTACTTC. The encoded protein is CASSTRETIEQYF.

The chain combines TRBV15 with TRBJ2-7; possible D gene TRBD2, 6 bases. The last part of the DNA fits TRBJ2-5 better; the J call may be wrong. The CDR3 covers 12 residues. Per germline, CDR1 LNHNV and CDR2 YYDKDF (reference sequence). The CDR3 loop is CATSREGGTQYF. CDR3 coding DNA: TGTGCCACCAGCAGAGAGGGGGGGACCCAGTACTTC.

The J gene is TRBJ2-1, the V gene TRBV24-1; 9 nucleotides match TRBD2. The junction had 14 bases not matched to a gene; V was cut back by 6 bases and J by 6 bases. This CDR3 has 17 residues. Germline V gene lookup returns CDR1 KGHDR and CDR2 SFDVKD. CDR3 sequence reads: CATSIEDRGRASNEQFF. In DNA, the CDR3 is TGTGCCACCAGTATTGAGGACCGCGGGAGGGCCTCCAATGAGCAGTTCTTC.

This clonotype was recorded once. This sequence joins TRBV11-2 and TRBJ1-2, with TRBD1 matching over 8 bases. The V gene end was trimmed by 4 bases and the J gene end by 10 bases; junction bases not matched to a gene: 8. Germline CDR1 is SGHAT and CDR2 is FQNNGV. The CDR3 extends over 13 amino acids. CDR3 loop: CASSSSNQGAYTF. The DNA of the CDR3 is TGTGCCAGCAGCTCTAGCAATCAGGGGGCCTACACCTTC.

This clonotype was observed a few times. This CDR3 is CSARIPTGSDDTQYF. As DNA, the CDR3 is TGCAGTGCTAGAATACCGACAGGGAGTGACGATACGCAGTATTTT. The V and J genes are TRBV20-1 and TRBJ2-3; TRBD1 aligns across 7 bases. V gave up 2 bases and J gave up 6 bases; unmatched junction bases: 11. Germline lookup yields CDR1 DFQATT and CDR2 SNEGSKA (reference sequence). The CDR3 runs 15 residues.

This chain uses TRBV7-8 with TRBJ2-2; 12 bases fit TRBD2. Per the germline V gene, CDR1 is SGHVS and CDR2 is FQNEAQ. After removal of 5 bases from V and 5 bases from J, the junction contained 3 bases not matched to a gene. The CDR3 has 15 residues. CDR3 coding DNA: TGTGCCAGCAGCACAACTAGCGGGAGGACCGGGGAGCTGTTTTTT. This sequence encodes CASSTTSGRTGELFF.

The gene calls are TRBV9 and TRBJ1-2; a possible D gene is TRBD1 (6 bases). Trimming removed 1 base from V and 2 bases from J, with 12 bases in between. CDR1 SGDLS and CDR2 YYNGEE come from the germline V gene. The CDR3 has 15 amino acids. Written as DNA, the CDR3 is TGTGCCAGCAGCGTATCAGGGGCAGAGAACTATGGCTACACCTTC. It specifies CASSVSGAENYGYTF.

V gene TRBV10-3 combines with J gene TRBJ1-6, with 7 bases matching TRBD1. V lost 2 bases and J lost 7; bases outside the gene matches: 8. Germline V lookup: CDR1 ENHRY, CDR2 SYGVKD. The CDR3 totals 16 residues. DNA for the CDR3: TGTGCCATCAGTGAGCAGGGGGGCGGTGGGAATTCACCCCTCCACTTT. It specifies CAISEQGGGGNSPLHF.

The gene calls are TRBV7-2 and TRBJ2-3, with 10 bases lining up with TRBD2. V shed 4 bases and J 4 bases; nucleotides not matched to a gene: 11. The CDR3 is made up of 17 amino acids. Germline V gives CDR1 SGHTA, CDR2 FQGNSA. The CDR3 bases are TGTGCCAGCAGCTCAGGGCTAAGCGGGGGGGCGTCAGATACGCAGTATTTT. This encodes CASSSGLSGGASDTQYF.

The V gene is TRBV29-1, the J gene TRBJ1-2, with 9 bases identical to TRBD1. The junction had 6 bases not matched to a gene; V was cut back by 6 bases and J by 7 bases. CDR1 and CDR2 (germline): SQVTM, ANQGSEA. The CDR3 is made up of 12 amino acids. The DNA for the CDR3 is TGCAGCGTGGGGGACAGGGTGGGTGGCTACACCTTC. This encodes CSVGDRVGGYTF.

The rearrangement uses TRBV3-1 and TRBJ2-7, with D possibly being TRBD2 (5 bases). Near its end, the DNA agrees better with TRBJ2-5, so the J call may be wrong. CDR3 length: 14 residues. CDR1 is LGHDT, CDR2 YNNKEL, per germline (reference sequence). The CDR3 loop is CASSQEGRGETQYF. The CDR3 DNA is TGTGCCAGCAGCCAAGAGGGGAGAGGAGAGACCCAGTACTTC.

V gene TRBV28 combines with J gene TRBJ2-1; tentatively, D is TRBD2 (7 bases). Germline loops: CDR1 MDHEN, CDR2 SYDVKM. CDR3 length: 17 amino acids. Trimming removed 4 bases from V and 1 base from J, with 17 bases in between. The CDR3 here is CASSSSGRGLSYNEQFF. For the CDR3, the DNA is TGTGCCAGCAGTTCGTCGGGGAGGGGGTTATCCTACAATGAGCAGTTCTTC.

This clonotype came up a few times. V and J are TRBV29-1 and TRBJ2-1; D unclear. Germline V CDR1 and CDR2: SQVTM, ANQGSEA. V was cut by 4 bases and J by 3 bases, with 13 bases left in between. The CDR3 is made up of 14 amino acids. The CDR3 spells CSVGVEYGYNEQFF. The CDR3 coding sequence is TGCAGCGTTGGGGTGGAGTACGGCTACAATGAGCAGTTCTTC.

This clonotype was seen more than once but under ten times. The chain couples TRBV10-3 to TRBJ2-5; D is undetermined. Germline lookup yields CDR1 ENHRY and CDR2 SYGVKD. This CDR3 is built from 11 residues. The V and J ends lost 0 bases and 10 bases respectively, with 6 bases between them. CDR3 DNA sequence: TGTGCCATCAGTGAGTCCGGGCGCCAGTACTTC. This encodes CAISESGRQYF.

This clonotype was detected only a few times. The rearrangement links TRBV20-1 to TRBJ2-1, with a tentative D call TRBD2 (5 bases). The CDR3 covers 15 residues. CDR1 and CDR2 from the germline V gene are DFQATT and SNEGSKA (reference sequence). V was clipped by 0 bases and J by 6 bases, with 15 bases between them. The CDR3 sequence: CSARDLATLSNEQFF. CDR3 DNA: TGCAGTGCTAGAGACCTAGCAACGCTGTCCAATGAGCAGTTCTTC.

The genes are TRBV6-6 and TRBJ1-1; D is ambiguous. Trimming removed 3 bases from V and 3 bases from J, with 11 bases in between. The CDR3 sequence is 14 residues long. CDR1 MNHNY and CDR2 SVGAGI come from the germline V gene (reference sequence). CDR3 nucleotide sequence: TGTGCCAGCAGTTATATCCGAGGTGACACTGAAGCTTTCTTT. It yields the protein CASSYIRGDTEAFF.

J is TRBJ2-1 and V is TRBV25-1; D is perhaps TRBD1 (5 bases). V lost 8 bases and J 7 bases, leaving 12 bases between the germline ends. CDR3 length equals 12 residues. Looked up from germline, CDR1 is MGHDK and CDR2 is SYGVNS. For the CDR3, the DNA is TGTGCCAGCGGTGCCAGGGTAAATGAGCAGTTCTTC. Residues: CASGARVNEQFF.

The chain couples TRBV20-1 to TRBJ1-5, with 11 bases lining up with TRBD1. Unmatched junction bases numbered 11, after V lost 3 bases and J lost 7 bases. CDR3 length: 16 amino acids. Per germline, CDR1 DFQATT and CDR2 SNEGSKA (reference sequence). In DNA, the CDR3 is TGCAGTGCTAGCAGGACAGGGGGCTTGTCCCCCCAGCCCCAGCATTTT. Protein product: CSASRTGGLSPQPQHF.

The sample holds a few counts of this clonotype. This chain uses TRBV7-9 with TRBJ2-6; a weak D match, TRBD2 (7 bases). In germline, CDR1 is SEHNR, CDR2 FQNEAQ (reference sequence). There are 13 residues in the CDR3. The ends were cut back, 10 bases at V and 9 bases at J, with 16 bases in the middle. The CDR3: CATGGPVGNVLTF. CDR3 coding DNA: TGTGCCACCGGGGGGCCGGTAGGCAACGTCCTGACTTTC.

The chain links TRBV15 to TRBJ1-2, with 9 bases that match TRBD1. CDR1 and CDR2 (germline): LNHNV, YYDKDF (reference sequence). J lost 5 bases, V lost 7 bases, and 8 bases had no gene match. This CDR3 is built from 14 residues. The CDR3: CATKPAGTGYGYTF. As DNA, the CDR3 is TGTGCCACCAAGCCCGCCGGGACAGGGTATGGCTACACCTTC. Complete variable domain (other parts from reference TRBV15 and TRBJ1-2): DAMVIQNPRYQVTQFGKPVTLSCSQTLNHNVMYWYQQKSSQAPKLLFHYYDKDFNNEADTPDNFQSRRPNTSFCFLDIRSPGLGDTAMYLCATKPAGTGYGYTFGSGTRLTVV.

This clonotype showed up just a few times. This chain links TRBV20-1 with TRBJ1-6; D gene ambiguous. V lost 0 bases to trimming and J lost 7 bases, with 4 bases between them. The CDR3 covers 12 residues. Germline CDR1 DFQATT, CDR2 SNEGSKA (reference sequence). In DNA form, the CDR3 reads TGCAGTGCTAGAGACCGAAATTCACCCCTCCACTTT. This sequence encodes CSARDRNSPLHF.

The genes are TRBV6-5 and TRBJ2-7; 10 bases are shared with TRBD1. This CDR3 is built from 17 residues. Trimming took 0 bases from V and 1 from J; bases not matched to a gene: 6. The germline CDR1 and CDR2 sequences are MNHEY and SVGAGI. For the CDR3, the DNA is TGTGCCAGCAGTTACTCGACAGGGGGCGAGTGGTCCTACGAGCAGTACTTC. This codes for CASSYSTGGEWSYEQYF.

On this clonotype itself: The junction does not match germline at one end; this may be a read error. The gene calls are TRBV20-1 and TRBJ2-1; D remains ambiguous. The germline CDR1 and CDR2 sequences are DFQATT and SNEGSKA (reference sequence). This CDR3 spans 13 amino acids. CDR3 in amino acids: CGAGRTQDLEQFF. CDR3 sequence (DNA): TGCGGTGCTGGACGGACCCAGGATCTCGAGCAGTTCTTC.

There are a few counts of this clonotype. The CDR3 DNA reads TGTGCCATCAGTGAAGGACAGGCCCTCAATAATTCACCCCTCCACTTT. It encodes CAISEGQALNNSPLHF. The rearrangement joins TRBV10-3 to TRBJ1-6; 7 positions match TRBD1. Trimming removed 3 bases from V and 5 bases from J; junction bases left unmatched: 7. In germline, CDR1 is ENHRY, CDR2 SYGVKD. CDR3 length: 16 residues.

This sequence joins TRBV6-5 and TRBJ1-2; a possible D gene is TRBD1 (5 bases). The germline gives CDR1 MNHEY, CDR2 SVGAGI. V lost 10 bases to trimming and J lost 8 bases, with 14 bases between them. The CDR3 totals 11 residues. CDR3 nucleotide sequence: TGTGCCACCACCGGGGGGGAAGGCTACACCTTC. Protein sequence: CATTGGEGYTF.

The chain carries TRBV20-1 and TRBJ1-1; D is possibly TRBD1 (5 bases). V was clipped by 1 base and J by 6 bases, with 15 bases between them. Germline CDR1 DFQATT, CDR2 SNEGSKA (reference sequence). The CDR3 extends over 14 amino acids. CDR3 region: CSARAPTGVPEAFF. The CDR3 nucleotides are TGCAGTGCTAGAGCGCCGACGGGGGTACCTGAAGCTTTCTTT.

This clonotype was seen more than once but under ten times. The CDR3 sequence is CSARTGPYTYEQYF. The CDR3 nucleotides read TGCAGCGCCCGGACGGGACCATATACCTACGAGCAGTACTTC. The chain combines TRBV29-1 with TRBJ2-4; D is tentatively TRBD1 or TRBD2 (5 bases each). The assigned J gene may be wrong: the sequence end matches TRBJ2-7 better. The CDR3 is 14 amino acids. Germline CDR1 is SQVTM and CDR2 is ANQGSEA.